This T cell receptor beta chain was retrieved from a study of shared clonotypes between healthy human individuals. About the study: Donors, aged 18 to 49, were a couple of women and a few men. Study findings and constraints: The donor pool, a small one, limited the genetic and exposure-history diversity represented.

Selected positively for CCR7 and CD45RO-negative, naive CD8 cells excluded terminally differentiated effector memory CD45RA+ cells. As concerns this clone: Its antigen is not known. The sample contains more than one DNA sequence encoding this CDR3.

Assay used: immunoSEQ multiplex PCR; TCRdb lists only in-frame clones, some missing. The table includes millions of clones, over 85% detected once. The origin of this receptor is a man younger than 30 in good health. Sequenced input: naive CD8+ T cells sorted from blood.

CDR3 amino acids: CASSDPGDTGELFF. CDR3 sequence (DNA): TGTGCCAGCAGTGATCCCGGAGACACCGGGGAGCTGTTTTTT. The V gene is TRBV2, the J gene TRBJ2-2; no definite D call. V gave up 3 bases and J gave up 3 bases, with 8 bases separating them. Germline V lookup: CDR1 SNHLY, CDR2 FYNNEI. This CDR3 contains 14 residues.